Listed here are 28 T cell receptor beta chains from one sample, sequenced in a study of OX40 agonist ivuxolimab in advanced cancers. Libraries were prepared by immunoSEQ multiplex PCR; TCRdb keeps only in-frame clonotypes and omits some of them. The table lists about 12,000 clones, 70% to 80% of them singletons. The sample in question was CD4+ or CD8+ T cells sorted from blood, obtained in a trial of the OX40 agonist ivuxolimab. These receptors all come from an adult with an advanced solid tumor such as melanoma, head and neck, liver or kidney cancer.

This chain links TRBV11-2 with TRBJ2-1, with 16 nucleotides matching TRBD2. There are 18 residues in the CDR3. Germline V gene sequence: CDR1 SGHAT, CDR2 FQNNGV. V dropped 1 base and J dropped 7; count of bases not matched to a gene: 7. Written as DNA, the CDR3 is TGTGCCAGCAGCTTAGTGCGCGGGACTAGCGGGAGGGGTAATGAGCAGTTCTTC. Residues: CASSLVRGTSGRGNEQFF.

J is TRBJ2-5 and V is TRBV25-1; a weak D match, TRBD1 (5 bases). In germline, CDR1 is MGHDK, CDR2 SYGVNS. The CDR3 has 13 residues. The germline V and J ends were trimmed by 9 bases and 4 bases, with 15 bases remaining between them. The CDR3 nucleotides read TGTGCCAGTTCGAAGTGGCAGGGAGAGACCCAGTACTTC. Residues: CASSKWQGETQYF.

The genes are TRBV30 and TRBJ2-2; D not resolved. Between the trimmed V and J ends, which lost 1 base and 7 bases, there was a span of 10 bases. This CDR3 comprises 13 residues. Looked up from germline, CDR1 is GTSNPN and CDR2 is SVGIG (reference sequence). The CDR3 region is CAWSAVGYGELFF. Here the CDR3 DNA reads TGTGCCTGGAGTGCTGTGGGATACGGGGAGCTGTTTTTT.

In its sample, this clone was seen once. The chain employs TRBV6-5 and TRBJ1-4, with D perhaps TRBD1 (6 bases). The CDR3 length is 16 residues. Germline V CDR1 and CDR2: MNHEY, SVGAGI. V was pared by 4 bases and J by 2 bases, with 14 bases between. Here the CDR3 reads CASSSTQGLTNEKLFF. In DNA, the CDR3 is TGTGCCAGCAGTTCTACACAGGGATTGACTAATGAAAAACTGTTTTTT.

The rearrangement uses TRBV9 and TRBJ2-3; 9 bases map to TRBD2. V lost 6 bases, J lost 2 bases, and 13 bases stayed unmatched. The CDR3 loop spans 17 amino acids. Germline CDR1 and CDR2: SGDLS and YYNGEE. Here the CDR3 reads CASIVTSGFTNTDTQYF. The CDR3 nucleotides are TGTGCCAGCATAGTAACTAGCGGGTTTACAAACACAGATACGCAGTATTTT.

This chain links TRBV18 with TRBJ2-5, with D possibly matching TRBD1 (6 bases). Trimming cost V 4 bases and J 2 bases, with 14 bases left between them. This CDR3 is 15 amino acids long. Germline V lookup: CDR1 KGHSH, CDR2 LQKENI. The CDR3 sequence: CASSQLGAEQETQYF. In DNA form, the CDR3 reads TGTGCCAGCTCACAACTGGGGGCGGAGCAAGAGACCCAGTACTTC.

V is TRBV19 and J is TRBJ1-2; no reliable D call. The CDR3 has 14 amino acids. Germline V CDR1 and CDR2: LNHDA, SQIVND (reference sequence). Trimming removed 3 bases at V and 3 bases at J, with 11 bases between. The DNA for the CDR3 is TGTGCCAGTAGTATGGACCTAAAATACTATGGCTACACCTTC. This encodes CASSMDLKYYGYTF.

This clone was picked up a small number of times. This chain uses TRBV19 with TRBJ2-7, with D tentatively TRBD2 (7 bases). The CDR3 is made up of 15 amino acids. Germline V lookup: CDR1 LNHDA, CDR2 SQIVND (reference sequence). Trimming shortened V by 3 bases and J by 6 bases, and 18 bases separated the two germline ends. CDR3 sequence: CASSISSSGGGEQYF. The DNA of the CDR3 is TGTGCCAGTAGTATTTCTTCGTCGGGGGGCGGCGAGCAGTACTTC.

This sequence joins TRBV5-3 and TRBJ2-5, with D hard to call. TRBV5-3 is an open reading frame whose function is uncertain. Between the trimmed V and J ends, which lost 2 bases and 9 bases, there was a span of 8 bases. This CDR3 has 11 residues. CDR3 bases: TGTGCCAGAAGCTTAATCGGGTCCCAGTACTTC. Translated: CARSLIGSQYF.

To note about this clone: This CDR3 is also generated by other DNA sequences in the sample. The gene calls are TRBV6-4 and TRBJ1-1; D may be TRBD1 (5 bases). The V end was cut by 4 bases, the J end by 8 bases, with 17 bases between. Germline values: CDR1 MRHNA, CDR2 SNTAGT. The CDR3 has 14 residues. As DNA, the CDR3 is TGTGCCAGCAGTGCCCCTCGGGGGGACCTGGAAGCTTTCTTT. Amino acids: CASSAPRGDLEAFF.

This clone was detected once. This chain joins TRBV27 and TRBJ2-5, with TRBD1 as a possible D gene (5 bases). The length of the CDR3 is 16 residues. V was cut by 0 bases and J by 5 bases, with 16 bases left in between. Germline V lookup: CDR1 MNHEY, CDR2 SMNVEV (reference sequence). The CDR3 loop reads CASSLSGQGKFETQYF. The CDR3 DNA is TGTGCCAGCAGTTTATCGGGTCAGGGTAAATTCGAGACCCAGTACTTC.

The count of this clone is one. The chain's CDR3 is CASSLPPGNEQFF. CDR3 sequence (DNA): TGTGCCAGCAGCCTCCCCCCGGGTAATGAGCAGTTCTTC. J is TRBJ2-1 and V is TRBV7-9, with no clear D. In germline, CDR1 is SEHNR, CDR2 FQNEAQ (reference sequence). The CDR3 totals 13 residues. Trimming cost V 5 bases and J 7 bases, with 12 bases left between them. The variable domain in full, with the rest retrieved from reference TRBV7-9 and TRBJ2-1, is DTGVSQNPRHKITKRGQNVTFRCDPISEHNRLYWYRQTLGQGPEFLTYFQNEAQLEKSRLLSDRFSAERPKGSFSTLEIQRTEQGDSAMYLCASSLPPGNEQFFGPGTRLTVL.

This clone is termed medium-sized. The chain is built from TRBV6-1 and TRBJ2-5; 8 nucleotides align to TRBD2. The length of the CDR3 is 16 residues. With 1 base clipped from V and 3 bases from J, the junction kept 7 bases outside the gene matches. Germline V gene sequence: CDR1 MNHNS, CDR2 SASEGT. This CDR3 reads CASSEVAGRGEETQYF. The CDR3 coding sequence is TGTGCCAGCAGTGAAGTGGCGGGGCGGGGGGAAGAGACCCAGTACTTC.

CDR3 sequence: CASSQEEGATTEAFF. DNA of the CDR3: TGTGCCAGCAGCCAAGAGGAGGGGGCGACCACTGAAGCTTTCTTT. This chain links TRBV4-2 with TRBJ1-1; TRBD1 matches 7 bases. CDR3 length equals 15 residues. Losses at the gene ends were 0 bases for V and 4 bases for J; bases not matched to a gene: 5. Germline V gene data show CDR1 as LGHNA and CDR2 as YNFKEQ.

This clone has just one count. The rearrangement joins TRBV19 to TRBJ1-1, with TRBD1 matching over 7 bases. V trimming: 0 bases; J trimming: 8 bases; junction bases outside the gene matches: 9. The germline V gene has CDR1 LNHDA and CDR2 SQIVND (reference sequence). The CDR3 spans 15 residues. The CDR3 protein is CASSIDLTGRTEAFF. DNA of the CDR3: TGTGCCAGTAGTATAGATCTGACAGGGAGGACCGAAGCTTTCTTT.

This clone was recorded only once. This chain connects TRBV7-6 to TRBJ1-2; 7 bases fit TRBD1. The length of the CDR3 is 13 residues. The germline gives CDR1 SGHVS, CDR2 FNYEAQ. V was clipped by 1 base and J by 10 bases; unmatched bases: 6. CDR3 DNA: TGTGCCAGCAGCTTAGGGACAGGAGGGACCTACACCTTC. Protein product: CASSLGTGGTYTF. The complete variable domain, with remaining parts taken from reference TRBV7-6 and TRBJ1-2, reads GAGVSQSPRYKVTKRGQDVALRCDPISGHVSLYWYRQALGQGPEFLTYFNYEAQQDKSGLPNDRFSAERPEGSISTLTIQRTEQRDSAMYRCASSLGTGGTYTFGSGTRLTVV.

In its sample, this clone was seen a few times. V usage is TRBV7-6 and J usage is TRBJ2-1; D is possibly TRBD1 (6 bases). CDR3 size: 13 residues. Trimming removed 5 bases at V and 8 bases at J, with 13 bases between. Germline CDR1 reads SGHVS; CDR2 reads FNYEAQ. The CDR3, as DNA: TGTGCCAGCAGCCACAGGGCGACGGATGAGCAGTTCTTC. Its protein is CASSHRATDEQFF.

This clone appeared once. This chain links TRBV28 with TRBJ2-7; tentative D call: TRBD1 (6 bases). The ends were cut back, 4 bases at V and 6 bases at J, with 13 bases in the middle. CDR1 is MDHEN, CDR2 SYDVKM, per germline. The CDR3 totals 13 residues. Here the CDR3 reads CASSSLQGFEQYF. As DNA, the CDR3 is TGTGCCAGCAGTTCCCTACAGGGATTCGAGCAGTACTTC.

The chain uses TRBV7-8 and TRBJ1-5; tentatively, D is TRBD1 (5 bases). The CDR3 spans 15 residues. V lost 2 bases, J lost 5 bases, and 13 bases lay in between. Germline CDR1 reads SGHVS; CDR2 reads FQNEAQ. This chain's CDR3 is CASSLPSGSDQPQHF. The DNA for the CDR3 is TGTGCCAGCAGCTTACCGTCAGGGAGCGATCAGCCCCAGCATTTT.

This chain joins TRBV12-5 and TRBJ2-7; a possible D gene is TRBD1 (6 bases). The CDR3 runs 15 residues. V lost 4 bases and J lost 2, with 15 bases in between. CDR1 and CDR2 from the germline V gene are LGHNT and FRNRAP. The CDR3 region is CASGCKIRGTYEQYF. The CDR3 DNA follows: TGTGCTAGTGGTTGTAAGATCAGGGGAACCTACGAGCAGTACTTC.

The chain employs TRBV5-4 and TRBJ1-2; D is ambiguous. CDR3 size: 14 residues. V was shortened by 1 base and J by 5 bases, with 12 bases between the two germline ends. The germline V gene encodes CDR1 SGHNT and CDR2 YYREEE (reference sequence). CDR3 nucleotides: TGTGCCAGCAGCTTGTTATCAACTGATTATGGCTACACCTTC. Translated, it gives CASSLLSTDYGYTF.

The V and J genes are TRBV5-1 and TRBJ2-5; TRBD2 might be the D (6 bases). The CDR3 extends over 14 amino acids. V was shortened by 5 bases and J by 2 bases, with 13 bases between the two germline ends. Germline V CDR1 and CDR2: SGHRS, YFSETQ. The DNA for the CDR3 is TGCGCCAGCAGGGGCGGGGCAGAACAAGAGACCCAGTACTTC. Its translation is CASRGGAEQETQYF.

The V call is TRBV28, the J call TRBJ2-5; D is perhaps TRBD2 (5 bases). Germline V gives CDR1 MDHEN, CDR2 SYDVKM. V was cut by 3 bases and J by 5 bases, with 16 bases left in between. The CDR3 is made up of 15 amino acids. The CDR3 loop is CASSFLVAIGETQYF. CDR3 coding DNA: TGTGCCAGCAGTTTTTTGGTAGCGATAGGGGAGACCCAGTACTTC.

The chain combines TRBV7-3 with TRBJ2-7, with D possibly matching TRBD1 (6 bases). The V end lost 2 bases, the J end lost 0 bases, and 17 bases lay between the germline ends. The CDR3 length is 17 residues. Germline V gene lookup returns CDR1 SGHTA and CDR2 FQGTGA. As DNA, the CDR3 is TGTGCCAGCAGCTTACCAGGCCGGTTGGACAGCTCCTACGAGCAGTACTTC. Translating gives CASSLPGRLDSSYEQYF.

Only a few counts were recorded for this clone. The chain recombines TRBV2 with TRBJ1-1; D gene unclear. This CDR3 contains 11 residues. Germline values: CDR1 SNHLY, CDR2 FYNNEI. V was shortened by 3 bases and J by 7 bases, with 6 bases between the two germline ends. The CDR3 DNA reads TGTGCCAGCAGTGACGGTTTTGAAGCTTTCTTT. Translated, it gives CASSDGFEAFF.

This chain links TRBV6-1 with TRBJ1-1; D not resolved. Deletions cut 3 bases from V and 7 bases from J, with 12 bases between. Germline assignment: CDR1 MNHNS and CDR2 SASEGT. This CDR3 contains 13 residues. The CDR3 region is CASSEVRGDEAFF. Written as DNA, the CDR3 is TGTGCCAGCAGTGAGGTTCGTGGTGATGAAGCTTTCTTT.

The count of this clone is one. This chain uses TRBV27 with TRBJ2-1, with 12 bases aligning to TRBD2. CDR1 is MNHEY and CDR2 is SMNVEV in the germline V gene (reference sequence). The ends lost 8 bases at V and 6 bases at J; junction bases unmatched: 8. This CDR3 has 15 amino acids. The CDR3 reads CASRPGLAGLNEQFF. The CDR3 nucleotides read TGTGCCAGCCGACCAGGACTAGCGGGGCTCAATGAGCAGTTCTTC.

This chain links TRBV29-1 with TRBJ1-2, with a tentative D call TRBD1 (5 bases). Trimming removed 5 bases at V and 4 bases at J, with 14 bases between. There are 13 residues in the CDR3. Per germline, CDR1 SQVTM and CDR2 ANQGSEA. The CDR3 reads CSVRDSEFYGYTF. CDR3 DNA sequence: TGCAGCGTTCGGGACTCCGAGTTCTATGGCTACACCTTC.